This is a list of T cell receptor beta chains from one sample in a study of blood T cells in healthy people across ages. TCRdb itself ran the 5' RACE reads through MiXCR, one entry per CDR3 protein. Here the sample spans about 1.4 million distinct CDR3 sequences, 45% to 70% being singletons. Material for sequencing was blood. These receptors were obtained from a man aged 18 to 29 in good health. CDR3s include the opening cysteine and the closing phenylalanine or tryptophan. D genes are given only for firm matches. A row's size may be missing; if present it is once, few, many or a size class.

J gene: TRBJ2-7; clone size: NA; D gene: NA; CDR3 length: 13; V gene: TRBV7-6; CDR3 protein: CASSFAGSDEQYF; CDR3 DNA: TGTGCCAGCAGCTTTGCCGGCTCTGACGAGCAGTACTTC
J gene: TRBJ2-1; clone size: NA; D gene: TRBD2; CDR3 length: 18; V gene: TRBV6-5; CDR3 protein: CASSYSGGGRGSYNEQFF; CDR3 DNA: TGTGCCAGCAGTTACTCGGGCGGAGGGAGGGGATCCTACAATGAGCAGTTCTTC
J gene: TRBJ2-7; clone size: NA; D gene: NA; CDR3 length: 16; V gene: TRBV20-1; CDR3 protein: CSAKGLSQGLVPEQYF; CDR3 DNA: TGCAGTGCTAAGGGACTCTCTCAGGGACTCGTCCCCGAGCAGTACTTC
J gene: TRBJ2-2; clone size: NA; D gene: NA; CDR3 length: 14; V gene: TRBV12-3/TRBV12-4; CDR3 protein: CASSLATGTGELFF; CDR3 DNA: TGTGCCAGCAGTTTAGCTACAGGGACCGGGGAGCTGTTTTTT
J gene: TRBJ1-1; clone size: NA; D gene: NA; CDR3 length: 16; V gene: TRBV4-3; CDR3 protein: CASSPSILSGNTEAFF; CDR3 DNA: TGCGCCAGCAGCCCAAGCATTTTGTCGGGGAACACTGAAGCTTTCTTT
J gene: TRBJ2-1; clone size: once; D gene: NA; CDR3 length: 13; V gene: TRBV29-1; CDR3 protein: CSVRPGPLHEQFF; CDR3 DNA: TGCAGCGTTCGACCGGGACCACTCCATGAGCAGTTCTTC
J gene: TRBJ1-4; clone size: NA; D gene: NA; CDR3 length: 13; V gene: TRBV7-9; CDR3 protein: CASSYPGVEKLFF; CDR3 DNA: TGTGCCAGCAGCTATCCGGGGGTGGAAAAACTGTTTTTT
J gene: TRBJ2-3; clone size: NA; D gene: TRBD2; CDR3 length: 18; V gene: TRBV7-2; CDR3 protein: CASSFFRLRGGTQDTQYF; CDR3 DNA: TGTGCCAGCAGCTTTTTCCGTTTGCGGGGGGGGACTCAAGATACGCAGTATTTT
J gene: TRBJ2-7; clone size: few; D gene: TRBD2; CDR3 length: 15; V gene: TRBV5-1; CDR3 protein: CASSLGTSGLYEQYF; CDR3 DNA: TGCGCCAGCAGCTTGGGTACTAGCGGGTTGTACGAGCAGTACTTC
J gene: TRBJ1-4; clone size: NA; D gene: NA; CDR3 length: 13; V gene: TRBV28; CDR3 protein: CASSPLWGEKLFF; CDR3 DNA: TGTGCCAGCAGTCCTCTATGGGGGGAAAAACTGTTTTTT
J gene: TRBJ2-1; clone size: NA; D gene: NA; CDR3 length: 11; V gene: TRBV20-1; CDR3 protein: CSASGLAGQFF; CDR3 DNA: TGCAGTGCTAGTGGTCTAGCCGGGCAGTTCTTC
J gene: TRBJ1-1; clone size: NA; D gene: NA; CDR3 length: 15; V gene: TRBV12-3/TRBV12-4; CDR3 protein: CASSSSWKGRTEAFF; CDR3 DNA: TGTGCCAGCAGCTCTAGTTGGAAAGGACGCACTGAAGCTTTCTTT
J gene: TRBJ2-2; clone size: few; D gene: NA; CDR3 length: 16; V gene: TRBV11-2; CDR3 protein: CASSTPIRPNTGELFF; CDR3 DNA: TGTGCCAGCAGCACCCCGATACGTCCGAACACCGGGGAGCTGTTTTTT
J gene: TRBJ2-1; clone size: NA; D gene: NA; CDR3 length: 12; V gene: TRBV20-1; CDR3 protein: CSASLTRGEQFF; CDR3 DNA: TGCAGTGCTAGCCTGACTAGGGGTGAGCAGTTCTTC
J gene: TRBJ2-1; clone size: NA; D gene: NA; CDR3 length: 17; V gene: TRBV7-9; CDR3 protein: CASSISEQGVPYNEQFF; CDR3 DNA: TGTGCCAGCAGCATAAGCGAGCAGGGCGTGCCCTACAATGAGCAGTTCTTC
J gene: TRBJ2-7; clone size: NA; D gene: NA; CDR3 length: 16; V gene: TRBV7-2; CDR3 protein: CASSPTPRDGSYEQYF; CDR3 DNA: TGTGCCAGCAGCCCCACACCCCGGGACGGTTCCTACGAGCAGTACTTC
J gene: TRBJ2-5; clone size: NA; D gene: TRBD1; CDR3 length: 12; V gene: TRBV4-1; CDR3 protein: CASSQTGGTQYF; CDR3 DNA: TGCGCCAGCAGCCAGACAGGGGGGACCCAGTACTTC
J gene: TRBJ2-1; clone size: NA; D gene: TRBD2; CDR3 length: 16; V gene: TRBV29-1; CDR3 protein: CSVAEGLAAGYNEQFF; CDR3 DNA: TGCAGCGTTGCGGAGGGACTAGCGGCCGGATACAATGAGCAGTTCTTC
J gene: TRBJ1-1; clone size: NA; D gene: NA; CDR3 length: 15; V gene: TRBV4-1; CDR3 protein: CASSQDTQGYTEAFF; CDR3 DNA: TGCGCCAGCAGCCAAGATACCCAGGGTTACACTGAAGCTTTCTTT
J gene: TRBJ1-1; clone size: once; D gene: NA; CDR3 length: 14; V gene: TRBV10-2; CDR3 protein: CASSEEVSYTEAFF; CDR3 DNA: TGCGCCAGCAGTGAGGAGGTCAGTTACACTGAAGCTTTCTTT
J gene: TRBJ1-1; clone size: NA; D gene: NA; CDR3 length: 16; V gene: TRBV18; CDR3 protein: CASSPLRGTWDTEAFF; CDR3 DNA: TGTGCCAGCTCACCTTTAAGGGGCACTTGGGACACTGAAGCTTTCTTT
J gene: TRBJ1-6; clone size: once; D gene: TRBD1; CDR3 length: 17; V gene: TRBV7-2; CDR3 protein: CASSTGGGAGFDSPLHF; CDR3 DNA: TGTGCCAGCAGCACAGGGGGGGGCGCTGGCTTTGATTCACCCCTCCACTTT
J gene: TRBJ2-5; clone size: NA; D gene: NA; CDR3 length: 11; V gene: TRBV7-9; CDR3 protein: CASTIGGAQYF; CDR3 DNA: TGTGCCAGCACCATAGGGGGGGCCCAGTACTTC
J gene: TRBJ1-6; clone size: NA; D gene: TRBD1; CDR3 length: 16; V gene: TRBV3-1; CDR3 protein: CASSQKTGQGPSALHF; CDR3 DNA: TGTGCCAGCAGCCAAAAGACGGGACAGGGGCCGTCGGCCCTCCACTTT
J gene: TRBJ2-5; clone size: few; D gene: TRBD2; CDR3 length: 16; V gene: TRBV2; CDR3 protein: CASSEVGGRHQETQYF; CDR3 DNA: TGTGCCAGCAGTGAAGTCGGCGGGAGACACCAAGAGACCCAGTACTTC
J gene: TRBJ1-5; clone size: NA; D gene: TRBD1; CDR3 length: 17; V gene: TRBV12-3/TRBV12-4; CDR3 protein: CASSRPGTGGTNQPQHF; CDR3 DNA: TGTGCCAGCAGCAGACCTGGGACAGGCGGCACCAATCAGCCCCAGCATTTT
J gene: TRBJ2-7; clone size: NA; D gene: NA; CDR3 length: 16; V gene: TRBV5-6; CDR3 protein: CASSFDRWTASYEQYF; CDR3 DNA: TGTGCCAGCAGCTTTGATCGGTGGACAGCTTCCTACGAGCAGTACTTC
J gene: TRBJ1-1; clone size: NA; D gene: NA; CDR3 length: 15; V gene: TRBV12-3/TRBV12-4; CDR3 protein: CASSLFVGANTEAFF; CDR3 DNA: TGTGCCAGCAGTTTATTTGTGGGGGCGAACACTGAAGCTTTCTTT
J gene: TRBJ2-7; clone size: NA; D gene: NA; CDR3 length: 18; V gene: TRBV5-1; CDR3 protein: CASSARDQTSAPSYEQYF; CDR3 DNA: TGCGCCAGCAGCGCACGGGATCAAACTAGTGCACCATCCTACGAGCAGTACTTC
J gene: TRBJ2-1; clone size: NA; D gene: TRBD2; CDR3 length: 16; V gene: TRBV10-3; CDR3 protein: CAISEFGTSGRNEQFF; CDR3 DNA: TGTGCCATCAGTGAGTTTGGGACTAGCGGGAGAAATGAGCAGTTCTTC
J gene: TRBJ2-4; clone size: NA; D gene: NA; CDR3 length: 19; V gene: TRBV12-3/TRBV12-4; CDR3 protein: CASSLGGGGVSYAKNIQYF; CDR3 DNA: TGTGCCAGCAGTTTAGGTGGGGGAGGCGTTTCTTACGCCAAAAACATTCAGTACTTC
J gene: TRBJ2-1; clone size: NA; D gene: NA; CDR3 length: 17; V gene: TRBV3-1; CDR3 protein: CASSQYNSDSSYNEQFF; CDR3 DNA: TGTGCCAGCAGCCAGTATAACAGCGACAGCTCCTACAATGAGCAGTTCTTC
J gene: TRBJ1-2; clone size: NA; D gene: NA; CDR3 length: 14; V gene: TRBV20-1; CDR3 protein: CSARGRGADYGYTF; CDR3 DNA: TGCAGTGCAAGGGGAAGGGGGGCGGACTATGGCTACACCTTC
J gene: TRBJ2-7; clone size: few; D gene: TRBD2; CDR3 length: 13; V gene: TRBV3-1; CDR3 protein: CASRSSGRNEQYF; CDR3 DNA: TGTGCCAGCAGAAGCAGCGGGAGGAACGAGCAGTACTTC
J gene: TRBJ2-7; clone size: NA; D gene: TRBD1; CDR3 length: 15; V gene: TRBV6-2/TRBV6-3; CDR3 protein: CASSYSMTGEYEQYF; CDR3 DNA: TGTGCCAGCAGTTACTCGATGACAGGGGAATACGAGCAGTACTTC
J gene: TRBJ2-2; clone size: NA; D gene: TRBD2; CDR3 length: 17; V gene: TRBV24-1; CDR3 protein: CATSDETSGGHTGELFF; CDR3 DNA: TGTGCCACCAGTGATGAAACTAGCGGGGGGCACACCGGGGAGCTGTTTTTT
J gene: TRBJ1-4; clone size: NA; D gene: NA; CDR3 length: 11; V gene: TRBV29-1; CDR3 protein: CSVEDKEKLFF; CDR3 DNA: TGCAGCGTTGAGGACAAGGAAAAACTGTTTTTT